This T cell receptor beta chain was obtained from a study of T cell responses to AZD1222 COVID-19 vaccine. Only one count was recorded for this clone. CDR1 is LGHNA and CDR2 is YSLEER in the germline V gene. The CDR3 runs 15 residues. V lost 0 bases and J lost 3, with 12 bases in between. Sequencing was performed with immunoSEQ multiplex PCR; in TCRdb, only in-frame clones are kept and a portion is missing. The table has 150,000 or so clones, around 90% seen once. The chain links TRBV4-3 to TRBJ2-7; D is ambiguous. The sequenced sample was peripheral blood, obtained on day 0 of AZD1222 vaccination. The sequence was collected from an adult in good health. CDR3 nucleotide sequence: TGCGCCAGCAGCCAAGAGGGGTCCGGGTACTACGAGCAGTACTTC. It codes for CASSQEGSGYYEQYF.